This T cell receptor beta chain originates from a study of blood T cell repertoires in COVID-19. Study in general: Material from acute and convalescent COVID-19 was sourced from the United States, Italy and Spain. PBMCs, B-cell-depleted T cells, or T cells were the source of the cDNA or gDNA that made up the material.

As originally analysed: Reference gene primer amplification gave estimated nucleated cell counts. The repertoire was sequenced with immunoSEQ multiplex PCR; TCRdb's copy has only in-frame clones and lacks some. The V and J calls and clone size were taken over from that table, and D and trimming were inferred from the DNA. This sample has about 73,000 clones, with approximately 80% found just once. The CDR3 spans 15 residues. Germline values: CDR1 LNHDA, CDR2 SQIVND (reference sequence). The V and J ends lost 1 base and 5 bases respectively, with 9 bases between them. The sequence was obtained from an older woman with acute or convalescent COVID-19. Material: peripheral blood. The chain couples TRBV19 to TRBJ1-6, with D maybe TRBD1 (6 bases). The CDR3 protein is CASSIGQVDNSPLHF. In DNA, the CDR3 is TGTGCCAGTAGTATAGGACAGGTCGATAATTCACCCCTCCACTTT.